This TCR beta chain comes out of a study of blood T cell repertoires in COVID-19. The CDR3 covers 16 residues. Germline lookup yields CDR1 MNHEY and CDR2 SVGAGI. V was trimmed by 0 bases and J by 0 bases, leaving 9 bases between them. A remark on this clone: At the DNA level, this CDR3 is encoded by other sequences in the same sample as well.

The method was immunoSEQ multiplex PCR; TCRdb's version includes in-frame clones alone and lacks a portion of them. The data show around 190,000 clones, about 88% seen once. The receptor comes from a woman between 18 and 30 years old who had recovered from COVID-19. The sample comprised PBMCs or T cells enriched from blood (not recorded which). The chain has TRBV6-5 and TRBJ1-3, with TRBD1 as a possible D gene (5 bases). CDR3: CASSYSGASSGNTIYF. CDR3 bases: TGTGCCAGCAGTTACTCAGGGGCCTCCTCTGGAAACACCATATATTTT.